The sequence of this TCR beta chain was determined in a study of T cell changes during pregnancy in multiple sclerosis (dated by TCRdb to between 2018 and 2020). Context from the whole study: The study looked at changes in the T cell repertoire across pregnancy in women with multiple sclerosis.

Libraries were prepared through the immunoSEQ multiplex PCR assay. Drawn from immuneACCESS, this table holds only the in-frame rearrangements with V and J called that TCRdb kept. Clones are partly lost; checked studies trace under half to an unresolved V gene and leave the rest unexplained. In all, the sample holds 70,000 to 75,000 clones, and around 92% of those were seen once. The ten biggest clones cover under 3% of the sample. Details on this clone: Its recognized antigen is unknown. No base qualities exist here, and no much larger clone lies one base off it.

Measured from the cysteine to the phenylalanine, the CDR3 is 16 residues long. The CDR3 DNA has 48 bases and is translated from base 1. Here V drops 3 bases and J drops 1 base, and the junction holds 8 bases not matched to any gene. The CDR1 and CDR2 encoded by the germline V gene are SGHRS and YFSETQ. The source was peripheral blood, collected before pregnancy. The receptor was isolated from a female donor with multiple sclerosis, enrolled in a pregnancy study. The V gene is TRBV5-1 and the J gene is TRBJ2-5; 8 of the junction bases match TRBD1. Here is the DNA: TGCGCCAGCAGCTCTACAGGGGGATCCGTCCAAGAGACCCAGTACTTC. Translated, it gives CASSSTGGSVQETQYF.